This T cell receptor beta chain was documented in a study of cytomegalovirus exposure and HLA in healthy donors. Study findings and constraints: At a 0.05 false discovery rate, a later analysis found roughly 17,000 TCR beta sequences to be associated with HLA alleles. Earlier analysis looked at TCR beta V segments, and most were productive about 87% or about 30% of the time. Exclusion as indistinguishable affected some V segments, including TRBV6-2 and TRBV6-3.

To note about this clone: Its antigen is not known.

13 Jbeta primers and 60 Vbeta primers were used for the PCR. The assay was immunoSEQ multiplex PCR, and TCRdb's table has in-frame clones only and misses some. The repertoire includes under 150,000 clones, approximately 73% of them detected once, and 13% to 15% sits in the top ten. This CDR3 is built from 14 residues. CDR1 and CDR2 from the germline V gene are MNHNS and SASEGT. Trimming stripped 2 bases from V and 1 base from J, with 8 bases between. This receptor was taken from a human donor in good health. The J gene is TRBJ2-5, the V gene TRBV6-1, with a weak D call TRBD2 (5 bases). The sample taken for sequencing was PBMCs. In DNA, the CDR3 is TGTGCCAGCAGTGAAAGGGAGACCCAAGAGACCCAGTACTTC. Residues: CASSERETQETQYF.